These T cell receptor beta chains were read from a single sample in a study of T cell repertoires in cytomegalovirus infection. Antigens for these TCRs are unknown. TCRdb analysed the reads with MiXCR anew, one entry per CDR3 protein. The table has roughly 920,000 distinct CDR3 sequences, around 30% seen once. The sample here was cultured CD8+ T cells from PBMCs, taken from culture after CMV antigen stimulation. The receptors were gathered from a human donor in good health (CMV status not recorded). Some clones in this sample may be carry-over from other donors' samples. The CDR3 runs from the conserved cysteine through the conserved F or W. A D gene is named only where the DNA matches it firmly. Size tells how often a clone was seen (once, few, many) or the class of an expanded clone, and some rows leave it out.

CDR3 length	clone size	D gene	J gene	V gene	CDR3 protein	CDR3 DNA
14	few	.	TRBJ2-3	TRBV6-2/TRBV6-3	CASSFFEGEDTQYF	TGTGCCAGCAGTTTCTTTGAGGGGGAAGATACGCAGTATTTT
12	few	TRBD1	TRBJ1-2	TRBV12-3/TRBV12-4	CASRAGGLGYTF	TGTGCCAGCAGGGCAGGGGGCCTTGGCTACACCTTC
12	.	.	TRBJ2-1	TRBV9	CASGTIYNEQFF	TGTGCCAGCGGGACAATATACAATGAGCAGTTCTTC
14	many	TRBD1	TRBJ2-7	TRBV12-3/TRBV12-4	CASTLRQGAYEQYF	TGTGCCAGCACCCTACGGCAGGGGGCCTACGAGCAGTACTTC
13	few	TRBD1	TRBJ2-1	TRBV7-9	CASSRQGPNEQFF	TGTGCCAGCAGCCGACAGGGACCCAATGAGCAGTTCTTC
13	.	.	TRBJ2-1	TRBV7-2	CASSFWADHEQFF	TGTGCCAGCAGCTTTTGGGCGGACCATGAGCAGTTCTTC
12	.	.	TRBJ2-1	TRBV2	CASSEYSNEQFF	TGTGCCAGCAGTGAATACAGCAATGAGCAGTTCTTC
13	.	.	TRBJ2-1	TRBV7-6	CASSSPTSWEQFF	TGTGCCAGCAGCTCACCCACCAGCTGGGAGCAGTTCTTC
16	few	.	TRBJ2-1	TRBV15	CATSRENTGTQNEQFF	TGTGCCACCAGCAGAGAGAATACCGGGACTCAGAATGAGCAGTTCTTC
14	few	TRBD1	TRBJ1-5	TRBV7-9	CASSLTGVTQPQHF	TGTGCCAGCAGCTTGACAGGGGTTACTCAGCCCCAGCATTTT
15	few	.	TRBJ1-3	TRBV9	CASSVSGGVGNTIYF	TGTGCCAGCAGCGTATCTGGAGGGGTGGGAAACACCATATATTTT
11	.	.	TRBJ2-1	TRBV7-9	CASSSSYEQFF	TGTGCCAGCAGCTCTTCCTATGAGCAGTTCTTC
15	few	.	TRBJ2-5	TRBV10-3	CAISESPQGEETQYF	TGTGCCATCAGTGAGTCTCCCCAGGGCGAGGAGACCCAGTACTTC
14	.	.	TRBJ2-5	TRBV4-1	CASSQDIGEETQYF	TGCGCCAGCAGCCAAGATATAGGGGAGGAGACCCAGTACTTC
13	many	.	TRBJ1-1	TRBV19	CAGSRKGDTEAFF	TGTGCCGGATCTAGAAAGGGGGACACTGAAGCTTTCTTT